This T cell receptor (beta chain) comes out of a study of blood T cells in healthy people across ages (dated by TCRdb to between 2014 and 2017). A note on the overall study: In model experiments, roughly one uniquely barcoded TCR beta cDNA molecule per two T cells was captured by template switching. The study measured age-related changes in TCR beta repertoire diversity using deep sequencing normalized with unique cDNA molecular identifiers. Four age groups were formed from the donors: young (average 16 years), middle-aged (approximately 39), aged (roughly 58) and long-lived (82). Donors of different ages were randomly distributed across sequencing lanes to avoid experimental bias. For two donors (one aged 18 to 30 and one aged 80 or older), the study analyzed two additional independent replicas of 1 million unique cDNA reads from the same blood draw. On the study overall, not on this receptor specifically: A strong correlation was found between observed TCR beta diversity and the percentage of naive T cells measured by flow cytometry. Because donor CMV infection status was unknown, age-related changes in expanded clonotypes were potentially confounded. Compared with the aged group, the long-lived group had more naive CD4+ T cells, fewer expanded clones and increased TCR diversity, suggesting age selection. Estimates of total diversity from one million sequenced T cells were regarded as lower bounds and underestimates. As age increased, observed TCR beta diversity per million T cells dropped in a roughly linear way, and a significant reduction was already evident by age about 40. Bulk unsorted PBMC profiling prevented conclusive comparison of naive and antigen-experienced compartments.

Systemically healthy Caucasian individuals from Russia, some 36 in total and aged about 6 to 90 years, were included as donors. Ten milliliters of peripheral blood were drawn from each donor into EDTA-treated Vacutainer tubes. Ficoll-Paque density-gradient centrifugation was used to isolate PBMCs, with at least 7 million per sample. Total RNA, at least 6 micrograms per sample, was extracted from PBMCs with Trizol reagent. For every donor, flow cytometry on a PBMC aliquot measured the percentage of naive CD45RAhigh/CD27high T cells. The library was made by 5' RACE. The sequencing machine was an Illumina HiSeq 2500. A second about 6 to 11 cycle PCR used a sample-barcoded 5' primer and a J-beta primer mix. A unique molecular identifier was introduced onto each TCR beta cDNA molecule by a template-switch 5' adaptor carrying 12 random nucleotides. Each sample yielded at least 3 million CDR3-containing paired-end reads. All of the RNA was converted into first-strand cDNA using the Mint cDNA synthesis kit, with a TRBC-specific oligonucleotide serving as the primer. Following uracil-DNA glycosylase treatment, all cDNA underwent a first 18-cycle PCR with the universal primers M1SS and BC2_uni_R. The original pipeline was this. Normalization of each sample was performed by random selection of 1 million high-quality reads, each carrying a distinct molecular identifier. Instead of being binned into consensus sequences, reads with shared molecular identifiers were discarded. MiTCR, run with a Q25 quality threshold and the strictest error-elimination algorithm, handled CDR3 identification, clonotype clustering and error correction. A nonparametric unseen species model with Euler transformation was used to estimate lower-bound total TCR beta diversity. Clones were called with MiXCR by TCRdb after fastp trimmed the public reads at Q25, and only in-frame beta chains were retained. Each record represents a unique CDR3 protein, reported with the most common genes and DNA among its rows. The V and J calls and clone size are TCRdb's, not the authors'. The sample includes hundreds of thousands of distinct CDR3 sequences, with roughly 21% observed a single time. Of the sample, around 3.4% falls within the top ten clones.

The CDR3 runs 15 amino acids, cysteine and phenylalanine included. Kept here is only the CDR3 DNA, which spans 45 bases and is read in frame from base 1. Trimming costs V 6 bases and J 1 base, and their ends lie 13 bases apart. CDR1 and CDR2, looked up from the germline V gene, are MNHEY and SVGAGI. This clonotype came up a few times. The target of this receptor is not known. One base away there is no much larger clone; base qualities are not given. Material: blood. This chain joins TRBV6-5 to TRBJ2-1, with no D gene named confidently. The origin of this receptor is a man in his 70s in good health. This receptor carries the CDR3 CASRPNVESYNEQFF. The nucleotides read TGTGCCAGCAGGCCCAACGTCGAGTCCTACAATGAGCAGTTCTTC.